Listed below are T cell receptor beta chains from one sample, sequenced in a study of response to subunit inactivated influenza vaccine. TCRdb independently ran MiXCR on the RT-PCR reads; one entry per CDR3 protein. The data hold 500,000 to 700,000 distinct CDR3 sequences, with approximately 24% observed a single time. These data were also filed under a second study, of T cells expressing NK-cell markers.

The starting material was CD4+ T cells sorted from PBMCs, obtained about 11 days after vaccination. These receptors were obtained from a man between 45 and 60 years old who received an inactivated influenza vaccine. CDR3s include the opening cysteine and the closing phenylalanine or tryptophan. A D gene is named only where the DNA matches it firmly. Clone size is not always given. Where it is, it says once, few, many or a class for expanded clones.

clone size: -; V gene: TRBV20-1; D gene: TRBD1; J gene: TRBJ2-3; CDR3 protein: CSARDRDREYSDTQYF; CDR3 DNA: TGCAGTGCTAGAGATAGGGACAGGGAATATTCGGATACGCAGTATTTT
clone size: -; V gene: TRBV30; D gene: TRBD1; J gene: TRBJ2-3; CDR3 protein: CAWGQGTSTDTQYF; CDR3 DNA: TGTGCCTGGGGACAGGGGACAAGCACAGATACGCAGTATTTT
clone size: -; V gene: TRBV4-1; D gene: TRBD2; J gene: TRBJ2-1; CDR3 protein: CASSRTSGHNEQFF; CDR3 DNA: TGCGCCAGCAGCCGGACTAGCGGGCACAATGAGCAGTTCTTC
clone size: few; V gene: TRBV9; D gene: TRBD2; J gene: TRBJ2-1; CDR3 protein: CASSVESGRTNEQFF; CDR3 DNA: TGTGCCAGCAGCGTAGAGTCCGGGAGGACCAATGAGCAGTTCTTC
clone size: -; V gene: TRBV20-1; D gene: -; J gene: TRBJ1-1; CDR3 protein: CSEVAGTTEAFF; CDR3 DNA: TGCAGTGAGGTCGCCGGGACAACTGAAGCTTTCTTT
clone size: -; V gene: TRBV6-1; D gene: -; J gene: TRBJ2-2; CDR3 protein: CASSVTGPGELFF; CDR3 DNA: TGTGCCAGCAGTGTTACAGGTCCCGGGGAGCTGTTTTTT
clone size: -; V gene: TRBV27; D gene: -; J gene: TRBJ2-3; CDR3 protein: CASNPRRGTDTQYF; CDR3 DNA: TGTGCCAGCAACCCCCGGCGGGGCACAGATACGCAGTATTTT
clone size: -; V gene: TRBV7-9; D gene: -; J gene: TRBJ2-3; CDR3 protein: CASSFSGLTDTQYF; CDR3 DNA: TGTGCCAGCAGCTTCTCGGGTCTCACAGATACGCAGTATTTT
clone size: -; V gene: TRBV10-3; D gene: -; J gene: TRBJ2-3; CDR3 protein: CAISQQGGGTDTQYF; CDR3 DNA: TGTGCCATCAGCCAACAGGGAGGAGGCACAGATACGCAGTATTTT
clone size: few; V gene: TRBV20-1; D gene: TRBD2; J gene: TRBJ2-3; CDR3 protein: CSASNAGGPTDTQYF; CDR3 DNA: TGCAGTGCTAGTAACGCGGGAGGGCCTACAGATACGCAGTATTTT
clone size: -; V gene: TRBV7-2; D gene: TRBD2; J gene: TRBJ2-5; CDR3 protein: CASSDRRTSSETQYF; CDR3 DNA: TGTGCCAGCAGCGATCGGAGGACTAGCTCGGAGACCCAGTACTTC
clone size: -; V gene: TRBV12-3/TRBV12-4; D gene: -; J gene: TRBJ2-1; CDR3 protein: CASSLKVNEQFF; CDR3 DNA: TGTGCCAGCAGTTTAAAGGTCAATGAGCAGTTCTTC
clone size: few; V gene: TRBV27; D gene: -; J gene: TRBJ2-3; CDR3 protein: CATKSVQEPTDTQYF; CDR3 DNA: TGTGCCACCAAAAGCGTACAGGAACCCACAGATACGCAGTATTTT
clone size: -; V gene: TRBV12-3/TRBV12-4; D gene: TRBD2; J gene: TRBJ2-5; CDR3 protein: CASSLGLAGLQETQYF; CDR3 DNA: TGTGCCAGCAGTTTAGGACTAGCGGGACTACAAGAGACCCAGTACTTC
clone size: -; V gene: TRBV6-2/TRBV6-3; D gene: -; J gene: TRBJ2-3; CDR3 protein: CASSPGPQRTQYF; CDR3 DNA: TGTGCCAGCAGCCCGGGACCTCAAAGGACGCAGTATTTT
clone size: few; V gene: TRBV12-3/TRBV12-4; D gene: -; J gene: TRBJ1-1; CDR3 protein: CASSLEMTIRVAEAFF; CDR3 DNA: TGTGCCAGCAGTCTAGAGATGACAATCAGGGTGGCTGAAGCTTTCTTT
clone size: few; V gene: TRBV12-3/TRBV12-4; D gene: TRBD1; J gene: TRBJ1-6; CDR3 protein: CASRGQASSYNSPLHF; CDR3 DNA: TGTGCCAGCAGGGGACAGGCGAGCTCCTATAATTCACCCCTCCACTTT
clone size: -; V gene: TRBV6-1; D gene: -; J gene: TRBJ2-3; CDR3 protein: CASIPGGLTDTQYF; CDR3 DNA: TGTGCCAGTATCCCCGGGGGGCTAACAGATACGCAGTATTTT
clone size: few; V gene: TRBV18; D gene: TRBD1; J gene: TRBJ2-7; CDR3 protein: CASSPRGTANSYEQYF; CDR3 DNA: TGTGCCAGCTCACCTCGTGGGACAGCGAACTCCTACGAGCAGTACTTC
clone size: few; V gene: TRBV4-1; D gene: TRBD1; J gene: TRBJ1-2; CDR3 protein: CASSQGPGQGNYGYTF; CDR3 DNA: TGCGCCAGCAGCCAAGGGCCGGGACAGGGGAACTATGGCTACACCTTC
clone size: many; V gene: TRBV5-1; D gene: -; J gene: TRBJ1-6; CDR3 protein: CASSRNRDSPLHF; CDR3 DNA: TGCGCCAGCAGCCGGAACAGGGATTCACCCCTCCACTTT
clone size: -; V gene: TRBV3-1; D gene: TRBD2; J gene: TRBJ2-3; CDR3 protein: CASSQQTLAGSTDTQYF; CDR3 DNA: TGTGCCAGCAGCCAACAAACCTTAGCGGGGAGCACAGATACGCAGTATTTT
clone size: -; V gene: TRBV4-3; D gene: -; J gene: TRBJ2-3; CDR3 protein: CASSSGDGDTQYF; CDR3 DNA: TGCGCCAGCAGCTCAGGGGATGGAGATACGCAGTATTTT
clone size: -; V gene: TRBV7-8; D gene: -; J gene: TRBJ2-5; CDR3 protein: CASSIGGRVEETQYF; CDR3 DNA: TGTGCCAGCTCCATAGGGGGGCGGGTCGAAGAGACCCAGTACTTC
clone size: once; V gene: TRBV19; D gene: -; J gene: TRBJ2-5; CDR3 protein: CASSKLHEKTQYF; CDR3 DNA: TGTGCCAGTAGTAAGCTCCATGAGAAGACCCAGTACTTC
clone size: -; V gene: TRBV12-5; D gene: TRBD2; J gene: TRBJ2-1; CDR3 protein: CASGQRVAGAYNEQFF; CDR3 DNA: TGTGCTAGTGGCCAAAGGGTGGCGGGAGCCTACAATGAGCAGTTCTTC
clone size: few; V gene: TRBV6-6; D gene: -; J gene: TRBJ1-1; CDR3 protein: CASSYPLDTEAFF; CDR3 DNA: TGTGCCAGCAGTTACCCCTTGGACACTGAAGCTTTCTTT
clone size: few; V gene: TRBV5-6; D gene: -; J gene: TRBJ1-5; CDR3 protein: CASSKTRGDQPQHF; CDR3 DNA: TGTGCCAGCAGCAAGACAAGGGGAGATCAGCCCCAGCATTTT
clone size: -; V gene: TRBV7-2; D gene: -; J gene: TRBJ2-3; CDR3 protein: CASSFLVTTDTQYF; CDR3 DNA: TGTGCCAGCAGCTTTCTAGTTACGACAGATACGCAGTATTTT
clone size: -; V gene: TRBV7-3; D gene: TRBD1; J gene: TRBJ2-3; CDR3 protein: CASSPSARQGTDTQYF; CDR3 DNA: TGTGCCAGCAGCCCCTCGGCGAGACAGGGGACAGATACGCAGTATTTT
clone size: -; V gene: TRBV12-3/TRBV12-4; D gene: TRBD1; J gene: TRBJ2-2; CDR3 protein: CASTLGGVRAGELFF; CDR3 DNA: TGTGCCAGCACCCTAGGGGGCGTAAGGGCCGGGGAGCTGTTTTTT
clone size: few; V gene: TRBV9; D gene: -; J gene: TRBJ1-1; CDR3 protein: CASSVRENTEAFF; CDR3 DNA: TGTGCCAGCAGCGTTCGGGAGAACACTGAAGCTTTCTTT
clone size: -; V gene: TRBV24-1; D gene: -; J gene: TRBJ2-1; CDR3 protein: CATRRGSYNEQFF; CDR3 DNA: TGTGCCACCAGGAGGGGTTCCTACAATGAGCAGTTCTTC
clone size: many; V gene: TRBV4-1; D gene: -; J gene: TRBJ1-2; CDR3 protein: CASSQAPLQMGNYGYTF; CDR3 DNA: TGCGCCAGCAGCCAAGCCCCCTTACAGATGGGCAACTATGGCTACACCTTC
clone size: few; V gene: TRBV3-1; D gene: -; J gene: TRBJ1-5; CDR3 protein: CASSQVPGNQPQHF; CDR3 DNA: TGTGCCAGCAGCCAAGTCCCAGGCAATCAGCCCCAGCATTTT
clone size: few; V gene: TRBV29-1; D gene: -; J gene: TRBJ2-5; CDR3 protein: CSVHRDTQETQYF; CDR3 DNA: TGCAGCGTGCACCGGGACACACAAGAGACCCAGTACTTC
clone size: -; V gene: TRBV29-1; D gene: -; J gene: TRBJ2-1; CDR3 protein: CSVQSNYNEQFF; CDR3 DNA: TGCAGCGTTCAATCCAACTACAATGAGCAGTTCTTC
clone size: -; V gene: TRBV28; D gene: -; J gene: TRBJ2-1; CDR3 protein: CASIGGNSYNEQFF; CDR3 DNA: TGTGCCAGCATAGGCGGGAACTCCTACAATGAGCAGTTCTTC
clone size: -; V gene: TRBV6-1; D gene: TRBD2; J gene: TRBJ2-3; CDR3 protein: CASSEKGLAGILSATDTQYF; CDR3 DNA: TGTGCCAGCAGTGAAAAGGGACTAGCGGGAATTCTGAGCGCGACAGATACGCAGTATTTT
clone size: few; V gene: TRBV5-5; D gene: TRBD1; J gene: TRBJ1-4; CDR3 protein: CASSKDPGQGFDKLFF; CDR3 DNA: TGTGCCAGCAGCAAGGATCCGGGACAGGGCTTCGACAAACTGTTTTTT
clone size: -; V gene: TRBV18; D gene: -; J gene: TRBJ2-5; CDR3 protein: CASSTYGTRQETQYF; CDR3 DNA: TGTGCCAGCTCAACCTACGGGACAAGACAAGAGACCCAGTACTTC
clone size: few; V gene: TRBV5-1; D gene: TRBD1; J gene: TRBJ2-7; CDR3 protein: CASSSHGQGMYEQYF; CDR3 DNA: TGCGCCAGCAGCTCGCATGGACAGGGTATGTACGAGCAGTACTTC
clone size: -; V gene: TRBV3-1; D gene: -; J gene: TRBJ2-6; CDR3 protein: CASSQEINRINSGANVLTF; CDR3 DNA: TGTGCCAGCAGCCAAGAGATTAACAGGATCAACTCTGGGGCCAACGTCCTGACTTTC
clone size: few; V gene: TRBV30; D gene: TRBD2; J gene: TRBJ2-1; CDR3 protein: CAWSSALAERAGQFF; CDR3 DNA: TGTGCCTGGAGTTCGGCACTAGCGGAGAGGGCGGGGCAGTTCTTC
clone size: few; V gene: TRBV10-3; D gene: -; J gene: TRBJ2-7; CDR3 protein: CAISELTGSYEQYF; CDR3 DNA: TGTGCCATCAGTGAGTTGACAGGCTCCTACGAGCAGTACTTC
clone size: -; V gene: TRBV7-7; D gene: TRBD1; J gene: TRBJ2-1; CDR3 protein: CASSLGDRVYNEQFF; CDR3 DNA: TGTGCTAGCAGCTTAGGAGACAGGGTATACAATGAGCAGTTCTTC
clone size: -; V gene: TRBV4-2; D gene: -; J gene: TRBJ2-3; CDR3 protein: CASSVGASSFTSTDTQYF; CDR3 DNA: TGTGCCAGCAGCGTCGGCGCTAGCTCTTTTACTAGCACAGATACGCAGTATTTT
clone size: many; V gene: TRBV28; D gene: TRBD1; J gene: TRBJ1-3; CDR3 protein: CASSLGQIFGNTIYF; CDR3 DNA: TGTGCCAGCAGTTTGGGACAGATATTTGGAAACACCATATATTTT
clone size: -; V gene: TRBV12-3/TRBV12-4; D gene: -; J gene: TRBJ1-6; CDR3 protein: CASSLGKGSPLHF; CDR3 DNA: TGTGCCAGCAGTTTAGGGAAGGGGTCACCCCTCCACTTT